These 32 T cell receptor beta chains originate from one sample sequenced in a study of shared clonotypes between healthy human individuals (dated by TCRdb to 2018 to 2021). CD8 naive samples were obtained by positive selection for CCR7 among CD45RO-negative cells, yielding a CD45RA+CCR7+ population from which TemRA cells were excluded. Library preparation was by the immunoSEQ multiplex PCR assay. TCRdb retrieved this table from immuneACCESS and kept in-frame rearrangements only. Not all clones are present; in checked studies, unresolved V genes account for under half, and no reason is known for the remainder. A total of hundreds of thousands of clones appear in this sample, 98% of them only once. Together, the top ten hold 0.25% to 0.35% of the sample. The specimen sequenced was naive CD8+ T cells sorted from blood. The label giving this sample's cell subset or site can be read as: CD45RA+CCR7+. All receptors come from a man younger than 40 in good health.

The chain recombines TRBV13 with TRBJ2-1; D is unresolved. This CDR3 has 12 residues. Germline values: CDR1 PRHDT, CDR2 FYEKMQ (reference sequence). Trimming removed 6 bases at V and 7 bases at J, with 10 bases between. The CDR3 nucleotides read TGTGCCAGCAGATCAGATGTGAATGAGCAGTTCTTC. It translates to CASRSDVNEQFF.

The V gene is TRBV12-5, the J gene TRBJ2-3; 7 bases are shared with TRBD1. This CDR3 comprises 16 residues. Germline-derived CDR1 and CDR2 are LGHNT and FRNRAP. Unmatched junction bases numbered 6, after V lost 1 base and J lost 2 bases. The CDR3 region has the DNA TGTGCTAGTGGTTTGGGAACAGGGGTAACCACAGATACGCAGTATTTT. This translates into CASGLGTGVTTDTQYF.

The chain recombines TRBV7-3 with TRBJ2-3; 8 nucleotides line up with TRBD1. Trimming cost V 5 bases and J 3 bases; bases outside gene matches: 13. The CDR3 is 17 residues long. Germline CDR1 reads SGHTA; CDR2 reads FQGTGA. CDR3: CASSPVGADRDTDTQYF. DNA for the CDR3: TGTGCCAGCAGCCCAGTCGGAGCGGACAGGGATACAGATACGCAGTATTTT.

The J gene is TRBJ2-7, the V gene TRBV29-1, with TRBD2 matching over 9 bases. The V gene's germline CDR1 is SQVTM and CDR2 ANQGSEA. V trimming: 4 bases; J trimming: 5 bases; junction bases outside the gene matches: 6. The CDR3 extends over 13 amino acids. CDR3 DNA sequence: TGCAGCGTTGGCGGCGGGAGGGGAAACGAGCAGTACTTC. Amino acids: CSVGGGRGNEQYF.

This sequence joins TRBV10-2 and TRBJ1-5; no reliable D call. The V gene lost 3 bases and the J gene lost 3 bases, with 3 bases spanning the gap. This CDR3 comprises 12 residues. In germline, CDR1 is WSHSY, CDR2 SAAADI. The DNA of the CDR3 is TGCGCCAGCAGTGACCACAATCAGCCCCAGCATTTT. This gives the protein CASSDHNQPQHF.

The rearrangement links TRBV27 to TRBJ2-7, with D perhaps assigned TRBD1 or TRBD2 (6 bases each). CDR3 length equals 13 residues. The V end was cut by 8 bases, the J end by 4 bases, with 15 bases between. Germline-derived CDR1 and CDR2 are MNHEY and SMNVEV (reference sequence). CDR3 nucleotide sequence: TGTGCCAGCGGGGGCGGGGTACTATACGAGCAGTACTTC. This gives the protein CASGGGVLYEQYF.

The chain uses TRBV7-6 and TRBJ2-3; D is perhaps TRBD1 (6 bases). Germline assignment: CDR1 SGHVS and CDR2 FNYEAQ. Between the trimmed V and J ends, which lost 1 base and 0 bases, there was a span of 11 bases. The CDR3 totals 16 residues. CDR3 DNA: TGTGCCAGCAGCTTAGTAGGGGGTGCCAGCACAGATACGCAGTATTTT. Encoded protein: CASSLVGGASTDTQYF.

The chain is built from TRBV6-5 and TRBJ2-1; TRBD2 agrees at 7 bases. Germline values: CDR1 MNHEY, CDR2 SVGAGI. Trimming removed 2 bases from V and 5 bases from J; junction bases left unmatched: 6. CDR3 length: 15 amino acids. The CDR3 reads CASSYGSSGNNEQFF. The CDR3 DNA is TGTGCCAGCAGTTACGGGTCTAGCGGAAACAATGAGCAGTTCTTC.

Remarks on this clone: The germline gene is not matched at one end of the junction; a read error may be the cause. The rearrangement links TRBV11-2 to TRBJ2-3; D uncertain. The CDR3 extends over 14 amino acids. Germline CDR1 reads SGHAT; CDR2 reads FQNNGV. CDR3 protein: CASSLDGLTDTQYF. CDR3 in DNA: TGTGCCAGCAGCCTAGACGGCCTCACAGATACGCAGTATTTT.

The chain is built from TRBV10-3 and TRBJ2-7, with D tentatively TRBD1 (5 bases). The length of the CDR3 is 15 residues. Germline V gene data show CDR1 as ENHRY and CDR2 as SYGVKD. With 3 bases removed from V and 7 bases from J, the gap between germline ends came to 19 bases. The CDR3 coding sequence is TGTGCCATCAGTGAAAGAGCAGGGTTCCTCTTGGAGCAGTACTTC. It translates to CAISERAGFLLEQYF.

This clone was seen only once. The chain couples TRBV14 to TRBJ2-7; a possible D gene is TRBD2 (7 bases). This CDR3 comprises 17 residues. CDR1 and CDR2 from the germline V gene are SGHDN and FVKESK. With 4 bases removed from V and 2 bases from J, the gap between germline ends came to 21 bases. In DNA, the CDR3 is TGTGCCAGCAGCCCCACTCGGGGGGCGGGACTTACCTACGAGCAGTACTTC. Amino acids: CASSPTRGAGLTYEQYF.

A single count supports this clone. The chain joins TRBV27 to TRBJ2-5; 8 positions match TRBD2. The CDR3 has 16 residues. J lost 4 bases, V lost 6 bases, and 13 bases had no gene match. CDR1 MNHEY and CDR2 SMNVEV come from the germline V gene (reference sequence). The CDR3 region has the DNA TGTGCCAGCAGCCCTACCTTCGGGAGGGCCCGAGAGACCCAGTACTTC. Translation: CASSPTFGRARETQYF.

The genes are TRBV5-4 and TRBJ2-3, with 10 bases that match TRBD2. V trimming: 3 bases; J trimming: 5 bases; junction bases outside the gene matches: 3. Germline-derived CDR1 and CDR2 are SGHNT and YYREEE (reference sequence). The CDR3 is 14 amino acids. This CDR3 is CASSSLAGKDTQYF. The CDR3, as DNA: TGTGCCAGCAGCTCACTAGCGGGGAAAGATACGCAGTATTTT.

The J gene is TRBJ1-1, the V gene TRBV6-6, with D hard to call. Between the trimmed V and J ends, which lost 0 bases and 8 bases, there was a span of 13 bases. CDR1 MNHNY and CDR2 SVGAGI come from the germline V gene (reference sequence). This CDR3 spans 14 amino acids. The CDR3 region has the DNA TGTGCCAGCAGTTACTCGGAGGCTTCGGGGGAAGCTTTCTTT. This encodes CASSYSEASGEAFF.

The chain carries TRBV30 and TRBJ2-2, with TRBD1 matching over 8 bases. CDR1 is GTSNPN and CDR2 is SVGIG in the germline V gene (reference sequence). Trimming at V came to 4 bases and at J to 4 bases, leaving 5 bases not matched to a gene. The CDR3 extends over 14 amino acids. CDR3 nucleotide sequence: TGTGCCTGGACCAGGACAGGGTTCACCGGGGAGCTGTTTTTT. This gives the protein CAWTRTGFTGELFF.

The chain recombines TRBV5-6 with TRBJ1-5; the D gene is possibly TRBD1 (6 bases). The CDR3 length is 15 residues. Trimming removed 2 bases from V and 7 bases from J, with 16 bases in between. Germline CDR1 SGHDT, CDR2 YYEEEE. CDR3 nucleotide sequence: TGTGCCAGCAGCTTAGGGACACCAAGTGCACAGCCCCAGCATTTT. Its translation: CASSLGTPSAQPQHF.

This clone occurred once. J is TRBJ1-2 and V is TRBV6-1, with 7 bases lining up with TRBD1. Germline trimming cut 8 bases from V and 2 bases from J; bases unmatched to any gene: 2. This CDR3 has 12 residues. Looked up from germline, CDR1 is MNHNS and CDR2 is SASEGT. In DNA, the CDR3 is TGTGCCAGCTCGGGACAGAACTATGGCTACACCTTC. It encodes CASSGQNYGYTF.

This rearrangement joins TRBV29-1 to TRBJ2-1, with TRBD2 matching over 8 bases. Losses at the gene ends were 3 bases for V and 7 bases for J; bases not matched to a gene: 14. This CDR3 comprises 16 residues. CDR1 is SQVTM, CDR2 ANQGSEA, per germline. The CDR3 DNA is TGCAGCGTTGACCCCGCCCTCGCGACTAGCGTTAATGAGCAGTTCTTC. Residues: CSVDPALATSVNEQFF.

The rearrangement links TRBV5-5 to TRBJ1-5; perhaps TRBD1 as D (5 bases). There are 16 residues in the CDR3. Germline-derived CDR1 and CDR2 are SGHKS and YYEKEE (reference sequence). The germline V and J ends were trimmed by 2 bases and 0 bases, with 12 bases remaining between them. The CDR3 here is CASSFYEGYSNQPQHF. Written as DNA, the CDR3 is TGTGCCAGCAGCTTTTATGAGGGGTATAGCAATCAGCCCCAGCATTTT.

As for this clone: The junction departs from the called germline gene at one end, perhaps through a read error. The rearrangement joins TRBV7-7 to TRBJ2-7; D is unresolved. The CDR3 sequence is 14 residues long. The germline gives CDR1 SSHAT, CDR2 FNYEAQ (reference sequence). The CDR3 coding sequence is TGTGCTAGCAGCTTAGACTTAAGCTCCTACGAGCAGTACTTC. Translated, it gives CASSLDLSSYEQYF.

Remarks on this clone: Within the sample, other DNA sequences also encode this same CDR3. The gene calls are TRBV5-4 and TRBJ2-7; a weak D match, TRBD2 (5 bases). The germline CDR1 and CDR2 sequences are SGHNT and YYREEE (reference sequence). The CDR3 sequence is 13 residues long. Trimming left V 0 bases short and J 3 bases short, with 7 bases between. In nucleotides, the CDR3 is TGTGCCAGCAGCTTGGAAAGCGGCTACGAGCAGTACTTC. Protein product: CASSLESGYEQYF.

The CDR3 protein is CASSSGTPTDTQYF. In DNA form, the CDR3 reads TGTGCCAGCAGCTCCGGGACTCCCACAGATACGCAGTATTTT. This chain connects TRBV7-9 to TRBJ2-3; D may be TRBD2 (6 bases). V was clipped by 4 bases and J by 2 bases, with 10 bases between them. This CDR3 is built from 14 residues. CDR1 is SEHNR and CDR2 is FQNEAQ in the germline V gene (reference sequence).

The CDR3 nucleotides read TGTGCCAGCAGCCAAGACCCGGGACAGGTGTCTTCAACCTACGAGCAGTACTTC. The encoded protein is CASSQDPGQVSSTYEQYF. V gene TRBV16 combines with J gene TRBJ2-7; 8 bases agree with TRBD1. J lost 2 bases, V lost 2 bases, and 14 bases had no gene match. Germline V gives CDR1 KGHSY, CDR2 FQNENV. CDR3 length: 18 residues.

The V gene is TRBV5-1, the J gene TRBJ2-7; no firm D call. Trimming pared 0 bases from V and 2 bases from J, leaving 9 bases between. CDR1 is SGHRS and CDR2 is YFSETQ in the germline V gene. The CDR3 spans 14 residues. CDR3 amino acids: CASSLAARAYEQYF. The CDR3 nucleotides are TGCGCCAGCAGCTTGGCCGCAAGGGCCTACGAGCAGTACTTC.

The rearrangement joins TRBV6-1 to TRBJ2-7; 7 bases line up with TRBD2. V trimming: 8 bases; J trimming: 1 base; junction bases outside the gene matches: 11. The V gene's germline CDR1 is MNHNS and CDR2 SASEGT. CDR3 length: 15 residues. DNA of the CDR3: TGTGCCAGCGGACCCACGGGGGGTAATTCCTACGAGCAGTACTTC. Its translation is CASGPTGGNSYEQYF.

This chain connects TRBV9 to TRBJ2-2; tentatively, D is TRBD2 (7 bases). The CDR3 covers 14 residues. Germline V lookup: CDR1 SGDLS, CDR2 YYNGEE. V gave up 4 bases and J gave up 6 bases, with 13 bases separating them. CDR3 coding DNA: TGTGCCAGCAGCTTGAGGGGGGGCCCCGGGGAGCTGTTTTTT. Encoded protein: CASSLRGGPGELFF. Together with reference TRBV9 and TRBJ2-2, the CDR3 gives the full variable domain: DSGVTQTPKHLITATGQRVTLRCSPRSGDLSVYWYQQSLDQGLQFLIQYYNGEERAKGNILERFSAQQFPDLHSELNLSSLELGDSALYFCASSLRGGPGELFFGEGSRLTVL.

The chain couples TRBV5-1 to TRBJ2-5; 8 positions agree with TRBD1. Matching the DNA end better, TRBJ2-7 makes the J call doubtful. Germline V lookup: CDR1 SGHRS, CDR2 YFSETQ. The CDR3 consists of 14 residues. CDR3 coding DNA: TGCGCCAGCAGCTCACGACAGGGGAACTACGAGCAGTACTTC. Translation: CASSSRQGNYEQYF.

This chain's CDR3 is CASSLVENTGELFF. In DNA form, the CDR3 reads TGTGCCAGCAGTTTAGTAGAGAACACCGGGGAGCTGTTTTTT. The rearrangement links TRBV28 to TRBJ2-2, with no clear D. V lost 2 bases and J lost 1, with 5 bases in between. This CDR3 comprises 14 residues. The V gene's germline CDR1 is MDHEN and CDR2 SYDVKM.

The V call is TRBV18, the J call TRBJ2-2; a possible D gene is TRBD2 (6 bases). Between the trimmed V and J ends, which lost 3 bases and 3 bases, there was a span of 8 bases. CDR3 size: 14 residues. Germline loops: CDR1 KGHSH, CDR2 LQKENI. As DNA, the CDR3 is TGTGCCAGCTCACCGGGACTGCACACCGGGGAGCTGTTTTTT. It yields the protein CASSPGLHTGELFF.

This clone was recorded only once. The chain joins TRBV7-8 to TRBJ2-7, with TRBD2 identical over 9 bases. Germline CDR1 and CDR2: SGHVS and FQNEAQ. The CDR3 loop spans 13 amino acids. Unmatched junction bases numbered 3, after V lost 1 base and J lost 8 bases. The CDR3 DNA is TGTGCCAGCAGCTTAGGACTAGCGGATAAGCAGTACTTC. Translated: CASSLGLADKQYF.

The chain employs TRBV29-1 and TRBJ2-7; D may match TRBD1 or TRBD2 (5 bases each). This CDR3 spans 11 amino acids. Germline V gene sequence: CDR1 SQVTM, CDR2 ANQGSEA. Between the trimmed V and J ends, which lost 7 bases and 6 bases, there was a span of 13 bases. The CDR3 DNA follows: TGCAGCGCCAGGGACGGAACCGAGCAGTACTTC. Translated: CSARDGTEQYF.

The rearrangement links TRBV9 to TRBJ2-1; 12 bases are a match to TRBD2. This CDR3 has 14 amino acids. Per germline, CDR1 SGDLS and CDR2 YYNGEE. V lost 0 bases and J lost 8; bases outside the gene matches: 0. The CDR3 nucleotides are TGTGCCAGCAGCGTAGGACTAGCGGGAGATGAGCAGTTCTTC. This codes for CASSVGLAGDEQFF.